The 7 T cell receptor beta chains below were found in one sample sequenced in a study of CD4 T cells in relation to SARS-CoV-2 and coronaviruses. The unexposed donors gave CD4+ T cells in about 2011-2019, prior to COVID-19. CD4+ T cells were isolated from the cells after roughly 11 days of culture. This table comes from immunoSEQ multiplex PCR, and its TCRdb copy is limited to in-frame clones, with some not included. Among tens of thousands of clones listed, over 65% were seen once. These receptors' targets are unknown. The material sequenced was CD4+ T cells from PBMCs, cultured in vitro. These receptors were obtained from a human donor in good health.

This clone has more than one count but fewer than ten. This chain links TRBV7-3 with TRBJ1-2; D perhaps matches TRBD1 (6 bases). Looked up from germline, CDR1 is SGHTA and CDR2 is FQGTGA. There are 13 residues in the CDR3. V shed 3 bases and J shed 7 bases, with 12 bases lying between them. CDR3 sequence: CASSLSGASGYTF. In nucleotides, the CDR3 is TGTGCCAGCAGCTTGTCAGGGGCGAGTGGCTACACCTTC.

The chain is built from TRBV9 and TRBJ2-3, with unresolved D. V was shortened by 0 bases and J by 2 bases, with 10 bases between the two germline ends. This CDR3 has 15 amino acids. Germline V gene lookup returns CDR1 SGDLS and CDR2 YYNGEE. This CDR3 is CASSVDPTNTDTQYF. In DNA, the CDR3 is TGTGCCAGCAGCGTAGATCCCACTAACACAGATACGCAGTATTTT.

This chain links TRBV30 with TRBJ2-5; 9 bases fit TRBD2. Germline trimming cut 6 bases from V and 5 bases from J; bases unmatched to any gene: 7. CDR1 is GTSNPN, CDR2 SVGIG, per germline (reference sequence). This CDR3 has 13 amino acids. As DNA, the CDR3 is TGTGCCTGCCAGACTAGCGGCTGGGAGACCCAGTACTTC. Its protein product is CACQTSGWETQYF.

CDR3 region: CASSPSPGDAFF. In nucleotides, the CDR3 is TGTGCCAGCAGCCCTAGCCCGGGAGACGCTTTCTTT. The J gene is TRBJ1-1, the V gene TRBV3-1 (or the pseudogene TRBV3-2); the D is unclear. The CDR3 has 12 amino acids. The germline CDR1 and CDR2 sequences are LGHDT and YNNKEL (reference sequence). Trimming pared 4 bases from V and 11 bases from J, leaving 14 bases between.

The chain links TRBV19 to TRBJ2-7, with 7 nucleotides matching TRBD1. CDR3 size: 15 residues. The V gene's germline CDR1 is LNHDA and CDR2 SQIVND (reference sequence). V dropped 5 bases and J dropped 2; count of bases not matched to a gene: 9. The CDR3 spells CASSHNWDSTYEQYF. In nucleotides, the CDR3 is TGTGCCAGTAGTCACAACTGGGACAGTACCTACGAGCAGTACTTC.

This chain links TRBV29-1 with TRBJ2-6; maybe TRBD1 (6 bases). The CDR3 is made up of 15 amino acids. V dropped 6 bases and J dropped 3 bases, with 15 bases sitting between them. Germline lookup yields CDR1 SQVTM and CDR2 ANQGSEA. CDR3 loop: CSVELQGYGANVLTF. Here the CDR3 DNA reads TGCAGCGTGGAGCTTCAGGGGTATGGGGCCAACGTCCTGACTTTC.

The chain carries TRBV14 and TRBJ2-7, with no clear D. V lost 2 bases and J lost 7, with 9 bases in between. Germline lookup yields CDR1 SGHDN and CDR2 FVKESK. The CDR3 sequence is 12 residues long. The DNA for the CDR3 is TGTGCCAGCAGCCAACTCTCGCGGGAGCAGTACTTC. Its translation is CASSQLSREQYF.